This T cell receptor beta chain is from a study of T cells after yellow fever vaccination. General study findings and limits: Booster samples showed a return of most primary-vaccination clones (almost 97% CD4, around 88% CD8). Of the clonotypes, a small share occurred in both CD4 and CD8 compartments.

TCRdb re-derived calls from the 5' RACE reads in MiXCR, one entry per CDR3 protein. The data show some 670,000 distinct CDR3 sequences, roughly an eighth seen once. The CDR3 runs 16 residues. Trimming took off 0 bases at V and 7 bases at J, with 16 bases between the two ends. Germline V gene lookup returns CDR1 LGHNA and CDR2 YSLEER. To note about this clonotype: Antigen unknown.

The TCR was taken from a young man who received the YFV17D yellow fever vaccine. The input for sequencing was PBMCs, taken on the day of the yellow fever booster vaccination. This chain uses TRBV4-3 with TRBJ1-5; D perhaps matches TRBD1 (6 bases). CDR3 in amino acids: CASSQERTAVEQPQHF. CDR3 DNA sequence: TGCGCCAGCAGCCAAGAACGGACAGCCGTGGAGCAGCCCCAGCATTTT.